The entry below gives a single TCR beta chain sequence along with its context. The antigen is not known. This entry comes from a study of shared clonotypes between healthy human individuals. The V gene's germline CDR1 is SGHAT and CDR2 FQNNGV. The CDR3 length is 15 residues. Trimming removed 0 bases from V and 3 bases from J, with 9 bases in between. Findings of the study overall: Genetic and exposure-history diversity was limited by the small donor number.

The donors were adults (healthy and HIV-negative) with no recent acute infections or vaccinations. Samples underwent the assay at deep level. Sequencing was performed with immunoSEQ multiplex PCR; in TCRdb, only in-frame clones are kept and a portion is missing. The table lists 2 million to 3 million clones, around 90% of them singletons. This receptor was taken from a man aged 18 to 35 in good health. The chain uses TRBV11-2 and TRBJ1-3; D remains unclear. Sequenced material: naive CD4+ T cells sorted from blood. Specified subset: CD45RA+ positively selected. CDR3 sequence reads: CASSLDWADGNTIYF. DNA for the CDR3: TGTGCCAGCAGCTTAGATTGGGCAGATGGAAACACCATATATTTT.